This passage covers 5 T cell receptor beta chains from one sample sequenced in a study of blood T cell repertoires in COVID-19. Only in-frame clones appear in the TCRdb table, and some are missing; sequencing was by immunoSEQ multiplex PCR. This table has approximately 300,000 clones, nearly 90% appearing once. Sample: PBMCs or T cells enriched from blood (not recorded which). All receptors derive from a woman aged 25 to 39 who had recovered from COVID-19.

CDR3 sequence (DNA): TGTGCCAGCAGTGAATCGACACCCGTCTATGGCTACACCTTC. Residues: CASSESTPVYGYTF. The genes are TRBV25-1 and TRBJ1-2; no clear D. With 1 base removed from V and 4 bases from J, the gap between germline ends came to 10 bases. This CDR3 is built from 14 residues. Germline values: CDR1 MGHDK, CDR2 SYGVNS.

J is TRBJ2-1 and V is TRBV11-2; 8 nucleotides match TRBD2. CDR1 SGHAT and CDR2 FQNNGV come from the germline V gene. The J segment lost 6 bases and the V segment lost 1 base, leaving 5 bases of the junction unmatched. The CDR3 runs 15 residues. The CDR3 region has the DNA TGTGCCAGCAGCTTAGTAGCGGGGAAGGGCAATGAGCAGTTCTTC. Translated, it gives CASSLVAGKGNEQFF. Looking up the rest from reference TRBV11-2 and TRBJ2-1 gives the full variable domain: EAGVAQSPRYKIIEKRQSVAFWCNPISGHATLYWYQQILGQGPKLLIQFQNNGVVDDSQLPKDRFSAERLKGVDSTLKIQPAKLEDSAVYLCASSLVAGKGNEQFFGPGTRLTVL.

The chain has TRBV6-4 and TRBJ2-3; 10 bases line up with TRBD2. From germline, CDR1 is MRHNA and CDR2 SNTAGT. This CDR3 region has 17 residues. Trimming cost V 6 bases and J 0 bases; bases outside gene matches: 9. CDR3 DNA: TGTGCCAGCAGCCCGAGCGGGGGGGGTCTTAGCACAGATACGCAGTATTTT. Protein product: CASSPSGGGLSTDTQYF.

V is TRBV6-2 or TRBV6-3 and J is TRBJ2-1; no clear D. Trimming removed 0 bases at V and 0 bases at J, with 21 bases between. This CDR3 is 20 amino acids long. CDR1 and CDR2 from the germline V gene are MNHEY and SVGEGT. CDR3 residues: CASSYSISGPFTLSYNEQFF. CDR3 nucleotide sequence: TGTGCCAGCAGTTACTCGATCAGTGGGCCTTTCACCCTCTCCTACAATGAGCAGTTCTTC.

CDR3 protein: CASRGGTGEKLFF. The CDR3 nucleotides read TGTGCCAGCCGTGGAGGGACGGGTGAAAAACTGTTTTTT. The V gene is TRBV28, the J gene TRBJ1-4, with D perhaps TRBD1 (5 bases). CDR1 and CDR2 (germline): MDHEN, SYDVKM. The germline V and J ends were trimmed by 8 bases and 7 bases, with 14 bases remaining between them. This CDR3 spans 13 amino acids.